This paragraph reports one T cell receptor (beta chain). Germline lookup yields CDR1 SGDLS and CDR2 YYNGEE. The CDR3 totals 17 residues. The V and J ends lost 0 bases and 5 bases, in that order; junction bases with no gene match: 13. TCR beta libraries were built with iRepertoire HTBI primers and Arm-PCR of CDR3 regions. In TCRdb, the multiplex PCR reads were re-called with MiXCR into one record per CDR3 protein. The data contain 350,000 to 450,000 distinct CDR3 sequences, less than 25% of them singletons. The data were taken from a study of regulatory T cells in long-lasting Graves disease. Study-wide context: The study counted Graves' disease as persistent given over 5 years of antithyroid drugs and positive TSH receptor antibodies.

Specified time point: persistent/refractory GD, antithyroid drugs over 5 years with positive TRAb. Extracted PBMC RNA gave rise to the TCR library. The diagnosis of Graves' disease used American Thyroid Association guidelines. Roughly 9.8 milliliters of peripheral blood went into EDTA tubes. The receptor was isolated from a female donor with Graves disease. V is TRBV9 and J is TRBJ1-1; TRBD1 matches at 7 bases. The sequencing here drew on peripheral blood mononuclear cells (PBMCs), taken when the disease was refractory, from a patient treated with antithyroid drugs. The CDR3 DNA sequence: TGTGCCAGCAGCGTAGCGGACAGGCCCGCGGGGGGAACTGAAGCTTTCTTT. Protein: CASSVADRPAGGTEAFF.